These 5 T cell receptor beta chains were sequenced from one sample in a study of cytotoxic CD8 clonotypes in ibrutinib-treated CLL. Using immunoSEQ multiplex PCR, the repertoire was profiled, and TCRdb retains in-frame clones only, with some absent. The data contain about 60,000 clones, around 60% of them seen just once; the ten biggest clones take up around 21%. This specimen consisted of PBMCs, obtained after 24 months of ibrutinib treatment. These receptors all come from a human donor with chronic lymphocytic leukemia.

The chain joins TRBV9 to TRBJ2-1; 12 bases are shared with TRBD2. There are 17 residues in the CDR3. The germline V gene encodes CDR1 SGDLS and CDR2 YYNGEE. J was trimmed by 9 bases and V by 0 bases; bases with no gene match: 10. The DNA of the CDR3 is TGTGCCAGCAGCGTAGCGGCTAGCGGGAGGGGATCGGGTGAGCAGTTCTTC. Encoded protein: CASSVAASGRGSGEQFF. The full variable domain, with the rest looked up from reference TRBV9 and TRBJ2-1, is DSGVTQTPKHLITATGQRVTLRCSPRSGDLSVYWYQQSLDQGLQFLIQYYNGEERAKGNILERFSAQQFPDLHSELNLSSLELGDSALYFCASSVAASGRGSGEQFFGPGTRLTVL.

This clone was seen a handful of times. The V gene is TRBV29-1, the J gene TRBJ2-1; the D gene is possibly TRBD2 (5 bases). This CDR3 is 11 amino acids long. The germline V gene encodes CDR1 SQVTM and CDR2 ANQGSEA. The V gene lost 7 bases and the J gene lost 8 bases, with 12 bases spanning the gap. CDR3 region: CSERRDYEQFF. DNA of the CDR3: TGCAGCGAGCGCCGGGATTATGAGCAGTTCTTC.

This clone has at least ten counts. V usage is TRBV6-1 and J usage is TRBJ1-2, with a possible D match to TRBD1 (5 bases). This CDR3 comprises 15 residues. The V gene's germline CDR1 is MNHNS and CDR2 SASEGT. Trimming removed 4 bases from V and 7 bases from J, with 19 bases in between. CDR3 DNA sequence: TGTGCCAGCAGTGGGCGATCAGGGCCCCTGGGTGGCTACACCTTC. Encoded protein: CASSGRSGPLGGYTF.

The chain is built from TRBV5-6 and TRBJ2-1, with 7 bases that match TRBD2. The germline gives CDR1 SGHDT, CDR2 YYEEEE. The CDR3 contains 15 residues. J gave up 7 bases and V 7 bases, and 14 bases lay outside the gene matches. The CDR3 DNA reads as TGTGCCAGCTCGCGGCTCACTAGCGATGTGAATGAGCAGTTCTTC. Translating it yields CASSRLTSDVNEQFF.

A remark on this clone: One junction end disagrees with the germline gene, perhaps due to a read error. J is TRBJ2-1 and V is TRBV5-1; possible D gene TRBD1, 5 bases. Germline lookup yields CDR1 SGHRS and CDR2 YFSETQ. The CDR3 runs to 14 residues. The CDR3 region has the DNA TGTGCCAGCAGCTACAACCAGGGTTACAATGAGCAGTTCTTC. It encodes CASSYNQGYNEQFF. The variable domain in full, completed from reference TRBV5-1 and TRBJ2-1, reads KAGVTQTPRYLIKTRGQQVTLSCSPISGHRSVSWYQQTPGQGLQFLFEYFSETQRNKGNFPGRFSGRQFSNSRSEMNVSTLELGDSALYLCASSYNQGYNEQFFGPGTRLTVL.